Listed below are T cell receptor beta chains from one sample, sequenced in a study of CD8 T cells in ankylosing spondylitis. TCRdb reanalysed the 5' RACE reads using MiXCR and keeps one entry per CDR3 protein. The sample holds about 340,000 distinct CDR3 sequences, roughly 15% seen once. The sequenced sample was blood, either unsorted or a sorted T cell fraction (not recorded which). The receptors stem from a male donor with ankylosing spondylitis or in good health (not recorded which). The CDR3 runs from the conserved cysteine through the conserved F or W. The D gene is left open where the match is weak. Size values are once, few and many counts, or a class for expanded clones, and some rows have none.

TRBV20-1,NA,NA,TRBJ1-2,TGCAGTGCTTTGCAGAAATATGGCTACACCTTC,CSALQKYGYTF
TRBV20-1,NA,few,TRBJ2-5,TGCAGTGCTAGAGATCGCCTCCAAGAGACCCAGTACTTC,CSARDRLQETQYF
TRBV20-1,NA,many,TRBJ2-3,TGCAGTGCTAGAGATGGTGGGAGCACAGATACGCAGTATTTT,CSARDGGSTDTQYF
TRBV10-2,TRBD2,NA,TRBJ2-5,TGCGCCAGCAGCGCTCGTCGGAGCGGGAGGAATCCCAAAGAGACCCAGTACTTC,CASSARRSGRNPKETQYF
TRBV7-2,TRBD2,few,TRBJ2-3,TGTGCCAGCAGCTTAGTGGGAGCGGGGGGCGATACGCAGTATTTT,CASSLVGAGGDTQYF
TRBV5-1,NA,few,TRBJ1-6,TGCGCCAGCGCCGATATTAGGACGAATTCACCCCTCCACTTT,CASADIRTNSPLHF
TRBV5-6,NA,few,TRBJ2-3,TGTGCCAGCAGCATTTCGGACACAGATACGCAGTATTTT,CASSISDTDTQYF
TRBV12-5,NA,NA,TRBJ2-3,TGTGCTAGTGGTTTGGGGATTCGGGACACAGATACGCAGTATTTT,CASGLGIRDTDTQYF
TRBV20-1,TRBD2,few,TRBJ2-3,TGCAGTGCCTCCGGACTAGCCCGCGGGACAGATACGCAGTATTTT,CSASGLARGTDTQYF
TRBV7-9,NA,NA,TRBJ1-1,TGTGCCAGCAGCTTAGTTACAGGTTGGGCTTTCTTT,CASSLVTGWAFF
TRBV12-3/TRBV12-4,NA,few,TRBJ1-1,TGTGCCAGCAGTTTAAGACTCATGAACACTGAAGCTTTCTTT,CASSLRLMNTEAFF
TRBV6-5,NA,few,TRBJ1-6,TGTGCCAGCAGTTACTCGTTAGAGGGACGGAATAATTCACCCCTCCACTTT,CASSYSLEGRNNSPLHF
TRBV6-1,TRBD1,few,TRBJ2-2,TGTGCCAGCAGCCCCGGGACAGACCATCTGCGGGAGCTGTTTTTT,CASSPGTDHLRELFF
TRBV5-1,NA,many,TRBJ2-2,TGCGCCAGCAGCTTGATCGGAGGCCCTAAGGCCGGGGAGCTGTTTTTT,CASSLIGGPKAGELFF
TRBV3-1,TRBD2,few,TRBJ2-1,TGTGCCAGCAGCCCCGCCGGGGGGGTCTCCTACAATGAGCAGTTCTTC,CASSPAGGVSYNEQFF
TRBV5-1,NA,few,TRBJ1-6,TGCGCCAGCAGCCTAGCCGGCAGTACCTTCGGTTCACCCCTCCACTTT,CASSLAGSTFGSPLHF
TRBV12-3/TRBV12-4,TRBD1,many,TRBJ1-4,TGTGCCAGCAGTTTAGATGGGACAGGGGATGAAAAACTGTTTTTT,CASSLDGTGDEKLFF
TRBV20-1,TRBD1,few,TRBJ2-7,TGCAGTGCTAGAGATGGGGACAGGGACTACGAGCAGTACTTC,CSARDGDRDYEQYF
TRBV9,NA,few,TRBJ1-2,TGTGCCAGCAGCGTAGACCCGCGGGGTGGCTACACCTTC,CASSVDPRGGYTF
TRBV11-2,TRBD1,few,TRBJ2-1,TGTGCCAGCAGCTTACGAAGGACAGGGGAGAATGAGCAGTTCTTC,CASSLRRTGENEQFF
TRBV3-1,TRBD1,NA,TRBJ2-1,TGTGCCAGCAGAATATCAGGGGGCTCCTACAATGAGCAGTTCTTC,CASRISGGSYNEQFF
TRBV11-2,TRBD2,few,TRBJ2-7,TGTGCCAGCAGCTTAAGGGCCGTGATTACTAGCGGGAGTCCGTACGAGCAGTACTTC,CASSLRAVITSGSPYEQYF
TRBV5-1,NA,few,TRBJ2-7,TGCGCCAGCAGCTTGTCACTCGACAGGAGAATCTACGAGCAGTACTTC,CASSLSLDRRIYEQYF
TRBV10-2,NA,NA,TRBJ2-3,TGCGCCAGCAGTGATCGTAGGACCTCAGATACGCAGTATTTT,CASSDRRTSDTQYF
TRBV7-2,NA,few,TRBJ1-1,TGTGCCAGCAGCTCTGGACTCTCCTCAGGTGAAGCTTTCTTT,CASSSGLSSGEAFF
TRBV12-3/TRBV12-4,TRBD2,NA,TRBJ2-7,TGTGCCAGCAGTTTCGGACTAGCGGGAATTGGCGAGCAGTACTTC,CASSFGLAGIGEQYF
TRBV10-3,TRBD1,few,TRBJ1-1,TGTGCCATCAGTGCCCCGGGACAGGGTTGGACTGAAGCTTTCTTT,CAISAPGQGWTEAFF
TRBV5-5,NA,NA,TRBJ2-2,TGTGCCAGCAGCTCTCGGGGGAGACAGTCGGGCACCGGGGAGCTGTTTTTT,CASSSRGRQSGTGELFF
TRBV6-5,NA,NA,TRBJ1-3,TGTGCCAGCAGTTACCACGGCAGGGACGCTGGAAACACCATATATTTT,CASSYHGRDAGNTIYF
TRBV12-3/TRBV12-4,NA,NA,TRBJ2-3,TGTGCCAGCAGTTTAGACCTTAGCACAGATACGCAGTATTTT,CASSLDLSTDTQYF
TRBV7-9,TRBD2,few,TRBJ2-7,TGTGCCAGCAGCTTAGATTCCGCTAGCGGGGAATTGAAGCAGTACTTC,CASSLDSASGELKQYF
TRBV12-3/TRBV12-4,TRBD1,many,TRBJ2-7,TGTGCCAGCAGGCCGGGACAGGGTACCTCCTACGAGCAGTACTTC,CASRPGQGTSYEQYF
TRBV7-2,TRBD2,few,TRBJ2-4,TGTGCCAGCAGCTTGGGCGGGAGGGCCGGGAGAAACATTCAGTACTTC,CASSLGGRAGRNIQYF
TRBV7-8,TRBD2,few,TRBJ2-2,TGTGCCAGCAGCTTAGGACTAGCGGGAGTATCTGGCGGGGAGCTGTTTTTT,CASSLGLAGVSGGELFF
TRBV20-1,NA,NA,TRBJ2-1,TGCAGGGGTGGTTCCGGGAATGAGCAGTTCTTC,CRGGSGNEQFF
TRBV6-1,NA,NA,TRBJ2-1,TGTGCCAGCAGTGAAAGGTGGAATGAGCAGTTCTTC,CASSERWNEQFF
TRBV4-1,NA,NA,TRBJ1-2,TGCGCCAGCAGCCAAGATTTTGGGGGGGCATCCTATGGCTACACCTTC,CASSQDFGGASYGYTF
TRBV12-3/TRBV12-4,TRBD2,NA,TRBJ2-7,TGTGCCAGCAGCCCGGGGGGTTTGGACTACGAGCAGTACTTC,CASSPGGLDYEQYF
TRBV6-5,NA,many,TRBJ1-1,TGTGCCAGCAGTTACGAGGGTGGGGAGCGCGGCACTGAAGCTTTCTTT,CASSYEGGERGTEAFF
TRBV5-1,NA,few,TRBJ2-7,TGCGCCAGCAGCCCCTCAGAGCTGGGGGGCATCGAGCAGTACTTC,CASSPSELGGIEQYF
TRBV6-2/TRBV6-3,NA,NA,TRBJ1-1,TGTGCCAGCAGTTACTCGGACGTCACTGAAGCTTTCTTT,CASSYSDVTEAFF
TRBV20-1,TRBD1,many,TRBJ2-3,TGCAGTGCTAGAGATCTCATGCGGCAGGGGGATAGCACAGATACGCAGTATTTT,CSARDLMRQGDSTDTQYF
TRBV4-1,NA,many,TRBJ2-2,TGCGCCAGCAGCCACTACAGGGACGGCACCGGGGAGCTGTTTTTT,CASSHYRDGTGELFF
TRBV12-3/TRBV12-4,NA,few,TRBJ1-1,TGTGCCAGCAGTTCAGCCAGGGGCCGTCGGGGAACTGAAGCTTTCTTT,CASSSARGRRGTEAFF